Detailed here is one T cell receptor beta chain. The CDR3 spans 18 residues. The J segment lost 4 bases and the V segment lost 2 bases, leaving 14 bases of the junction unmatched. The germline gives CDR1 MNHEY, CDR2 SVGEGT. This record comes from a study of blood T cell repertoires in COVID-19. The repertoire was sequenced with immunoSEQ multiplex PCR; TCRdb's copy has only in-frame clones and lacks some. The sample holds roughly 150,000 clones; approximately 88% are singletons and the top ten take about 5%. The TCR originated in a man in his 70s who had been exposed to COVID-19. Input material: PBMCs or T cells enriched from blood (not recorded which). The chain couples TRBV6-2 or TRBV6-3 to TRBJ2-3; 8 positions agree with TRBD2. CDR3 loop: CASSYTLGGLEISDTQYF. In DNA, the CDR3 is TGTGCCAGCAGTTACACTCTAGGGGGACTAGAAATTTCAGATACGCAGTATTTT.